Following are 28 T cell receptor beta chains from one sample sequenced in a study of cytomegalovirus exposure and HLA in healthy donors. Primers: 60 Vbeta forward and 13 Jbeta reverse. Assay used: immunoSEQ multiplex PCR; TCRdb lists only in-frame clones, some missing. Here the sample spans roughly 120,000 clones, 80% to 85% being singletons. Specimen: PBMCs. The receptors come from a woman in her sixties or seventies in good health and CMV-seropositive.

The V call is TRBV5-5, the J call TRBJ2-1; 8 nucleotides agree with TRBD1. The V gene end was trimmed by 0 bases and the J gene end by 5 bases; junction bases not matched to a gene: 7. The CDR3 has 16 amino acids. The germline CDR1 and CDR2 sequences are SGHKS and YYEKEE (reference sequence). In nucleotides, the CDR3 is TGTGCCAGCAGCTTGGGGGCTCCGGACAGGGACAATGAGCAGTTCTTC. Translated, it gives CASSLGAPDRDNEQFF.

The chain uses TRBV11-2 and TRBJ2-7; weak D call: TRBD2 (6 bases). The CDR3 runs 14 residues. Trimming shortened V by 1 base and J by 3 bases, and 10 bases separated the two germline ends. Germline CDR1 is SGHAT and CDR2 is FQNNGV. CDR3 region: CASSLAGRIYEQYF. In DNA, the CDR3 is TGTGCCAGCAGCTTAGCGGGGAGGATCTACGAGCAGTACTTC.

This sequence joins TRBV5-1 and TRBJ2-3, with 7 bases matching TRBD1. V shed 4 bases and J 4 bases; nucleotides not matched to a gene: 6. Germline V gene lookup returns CDR1 SGHRS and CDR2 YFSETQ. The CDR3 runs to 14 residues. CDR3 amino acids: CASSGGTAADTQYF. The CDR3, as DNA: TGCGCCAGCAGCGGTGGGACAGCGGCAGATACGCAGTATTTT.

This chain links TRBV19 with TRBJ2-7; 11 bases agree with TRBD1. CDR3 length: 14 amino acids. J was trimmed by 3 bases and V by 3 bases; bases with no gene match: 1. The germline V gene encodes CDR1 LNHDA and CDR2 SQIVND (reference sequence). CDR3 sequence: CASSIGTGGYEQYF. The CDR3 DNA is TGTGCCAGTAGTATCGGGACAGGGGGCTACGAGCAGTACTTC. Supplemented by reference TRBV19 and TRBJ2-7, the full variable domain reads DGGITQSPKYLFRKEGQNVTLSCEQNLNHDAMYWYRQDPGQGLRLIYYSQIVNDFQKGDIAEGYSVSREKKESFPLTVTSAQKNPTAFYLCASSIGTGGYEQYFGPGTRLTVT.

The chain combines TRBV6-4 with TRBJ1-2, with 10 nucleotides matching TRBD1. V was pared by 6 bases and J by 4 bases, with 5 bases of the junction left unmatched. The length of the CDR3 is 14 residues. Germline loops: CDR1 MRHNA, CDR2 SNTAGT. The CDR3 loop is CASRERTGGYGYTF. The CDR3 DNA reads TGTGCCAGCAGGGAAAGGACAGGGGGCTATGGCTACACCTTC.

This clone has just a few counts. This chain links TRBV4-2 with TRBJ1-3; D is unresolved. Germline-derived CDR1 and CDR2 are LGHNA and YNFKEQ. V was clipped by 5 bases and J by 5 bases, with 13 bases between them. The CDR3 runs 14 residues. The CDR3 sequence: CASSTPQSRNTIYF. For the CDR3, the DNA is TGTGCCAGCAGCACACCCCAATCAAGAAACACCATATATTTT.

The chain combines TRBV2 with TRBJ1-1; 8 positions match TRBD1. CDR1 and CDR2 from the germline V gene are SNHLY and FYNNEI. CDR3 length: 13 amino acids. Trimming removed 8 bases from V and 2 bases from J; junction bases left unmatched: 4. CDR3 loop: CASLPGGNTEAFF. CDR3 in DNA: TGTGCCAGCTTACCAGGGGGCAACACTGAAGCTTTCTTT. Using reference TRBV2 and TRBJ1-1 for the parts outside the CDR3, the full variable domain is EPEVTQTPSHQVTQMGQEVILRCVPISNHLYFYWYRQILGQKVEFLVSFYNNEISEKSEIFDDQFSVERPDGSNFTLKIRSTKLEDSAMYFCASLPGGNTEAFFGQGTRLTVV.

The CDR3 sequence: CASSYDYSEKLFF. DNA for the CDR3: TGTGCCAGCAGTTACGACTATTCCGAAAAACTGTTTTTT. This chain links TRBV6-6 with TRBJ1-4; D gene uncertain. Germline V gives CDR1 MNHNY, CDR2 SVGAGI (reference sequence). This CDR3 has 13 residues. V lost 2 bases and J lost 8, with 9 bases in between.

The chain employs TRBV28 and TRBJ2-7, with 13 bases identical to TRBD2. In germline, CDR1 is MDHEN, CDR2 SYDVKM. After removal of 7 bases from V and 1 base from J, the junction contained 10 bases not matched to a gene. The CDR3 has 17 amino acids. The CDR3 region has the DNA TGTGCCAGCATTGGGTCACTAGCGGGAGGGGGGTCCTACGAGCAGTACTTC. The encoded protein is CASIGSLAGGGSYEQYF.

The rearrangement uses TRBV7-2 and TRBJ2-1, with 10 bases fitting TRBD2. The germline CDR1 and CDR2 sequences are SGHTA and FQGNSA. The CDR3 length is 15 residues. Trimming cost V 2 bases and J 9 bases; bases outside gene matches: 7. The CDR3 nucleotides are TGTGCCAGCAGCTTATTGTCTAGCGGGAGTACTGAGCAGTTCTTC. Translating it yields CASSLLSSGSTEQFF.

The J gene is TRBJ2-1, the V gene TRBV5-1; 13 bases agree with TRBD2. The J segment lost 5 bases and the V segment lost 4 bases, leaving 6 bases of the junction unmatched. In germline, CDR1 is SGHRS, CDR2 YFSETQ. CDR3 length: 16 amino acids. The CDR3 loop reads CASSKRTSGSHNEQFF. DNA of the CDR3: TGCGCCAGCAGCAAGCGGACTAGCGGGAGCCACAATGAGCAGTTCTTC.

This chain joins TRBV14 and TRBJ2-5; 10 nucleotides align to TRBD2. V lost 3 bases to trimming and J lost 5 bases; unmatched junction nucleotides: 6. CDR1 and CDR2 from the germline V gene are SGHDN and FVKESK. This CDR3 comprises 15 residues. CDR3 protein: CASSHLAGVVETQYF. The CDR3 nucleotides read TGTGCCAGCAGCCACCTAGCGGGAGTAGTGGAGACCCAGTACTTC.

The table lists this clone with a few counts. The chain is built from TRBV6-1 and TRBJ2-1; D not resolved. The CDR3 is 13 amino acids. Germline V gene sequence: CDR1 MNHNS, CDR2 SASEGT. V shed 9 bases and J shed 1 base, with 10 bases lying between them. CDR3 loop: CASPLRSYNEQFF. CDR3 nucleotide sequence: TGTGCCAGTCCGCTCCGGTCCTACAATGAGCAGTTCTTC.

To note about this clone: An end of the junction differs from the germline gene, which may be a read error. The rearrangement links TRBV7-7 to TRBJ2-5; maybe TRBD2 (6 bases). The CDR3 loop spans 19 amino acids. Germline V CDR1 and CDR2: SSHAT, FNYEAQ (reference sequence). The chain's CDR3 is CASSLAGFGRVGTLETQYF. CDR3 DNA sequence: TGTGCTAGCAGCTTAGCAGGATTCGGGCGAGTGGGGACTTTAGAGACCCAGTACTTC.

Only one count was recorded for this clone. This chain links TRBV29-1 with TRBJ2-7, with 12 bases matching TRBD2. The V segment lost 1 base and the J segment 2 bases; nucleotides outside the gene matches: 3. Germline V gene sequence: CDR1 SQVTM, CDR2 ANQGSEA. CDR3 size: 15 residues. CDR3 nucleotide sequence: TGCAGCGTTGAAGGACTAGCGGGAGCCCCCTACGAGCAGTACTTC. Translated, it gives CSVEGLAGAPYEQYF.

The chain uses TRBV11-3 and TRBJ1-1, with D uncertain. Germline CDR1 reads SGHNT; CDR2 reads YENEEA. This CDR3 has 13 amino acids. Trimming pared 5 bases from V and 1 base from J, leaving 8 bases between. CDR3 nucleotides: TGTGCCAGCAGCGTCCATCAGAACACTGAAGCTTTCTTT. It encodes CASSVHQNTEAFF.

A single count supports this clone. The genes are TRBV5-4 and TRBJ2-7; 10 bases line up with TRBD2. The ends lost 4 bases at V and 7 bases at J; junction bases unmatched: 11. The CDR3 has 15 residues. Germline CDR1 reads SGHNT; CDR2 reads YYREEE (reference sequence). This chain's CDR3 is CASSPGGAGGREQYF. In DNA, the CDR3 is TGTGCCAGCAGCCCGGGAGGAGCGGGAGGGAGGGAGCAGTACTTC. The whole variable domain, filled in from reference TRBV5-4 and TRBJ2-7, reads ETGVTQSPTHLIKTRGQQVTLRCSSQSGHNTVSWYQQALGQGPQFIFQYYREEENGRGNFPPRFSGLQFPNYSSELNVNALELDDSALYLCASSPGGAGGREQYFGPGTRLTVT.

The chain combines TRBV2 with TRBJ2-5; the match to TRBD1 covers 9 bases. The J call may be incorrect, as the DNA end agrees better with TRBJ2-7. CDR1 is SNHLY and CDR2 is FYNNEI in the germline V gene. This CDR3 spans 16 amino acids. This CDR3 reads CASTSLGMGQGYEQYF. The DNA for the CDR3 is TGTGCCAGCACCTCCCTGGGGATGGGACAGGGCTACGAGCAGTACTTC.

This chain joins TRBV18 and TRBJ1-1, with 7 nucleotides matching TRBD1. This CDR3 region has 18 residues. The germline CDR1 and CDR2 sequences are KGHSH and LQKENI. Trimming removed 5 bases from V and 1 base from J; junction bases left unmatched: 16. Written as DNA, the CDR3 is TGTGCCAGCTCAGGTACGCCGATGGGGACAGCCGAGAACACTGAAGCTTTCTTT. It specifies CASSGTPMGTAENTEAFF.

The J gene is TRBJ2-4, the V gene TRBV6-6; D is possibly TRBD2 (5 bases). Trimming left V 0 bases short and J 8 bases short, with 8 bases between. Germline loops: CDR1 MNHNY, CDR2 SVGAGI (reference sequence). This CDR3 comprises 13 residues. The CDR3 loop reads CASSYSRVDIQYF. The CDR3 bases are TGTGCCAGCAGTTACTCGCGGGTTGACATTCAGTACTTC.

This clone was seen a few times. The rearrangement uses TRBV6-5 and TRBJ2-7; 11 nucleotides match TRBD2. This CDR3 is built from 13 residues. Germline V gene lookup returns CDR1 MNHEY and CDR2 SVGAGI. The V and J ends lost 10 bases and 3 bases, in that order; junction bases with no gene match: 5. CDR3 residues: CATRLAGNYEQYF. DNA for the CDR3: TGTGCCACCAGACTAGCGGGGAACTACGAGCAGTACTTC.

J is TRBJ2-1 and V is TRBV4-1, with 7 bases aligning to TRBD2. Trimming cost V 0 bases and J 5 bases; bases outside gene matches: 10. Germline V gene lookup returns CDR1 MGHRA and CDR2 YSYEKL. CDR3 length: 17 amino acids. The CDR3 DNA sequence: TGCGCCAGCAGCCAAGACGTAAGGCTAGCGGTTAACAATGAGCAGTTCTTC. Its translation: CASSQDVRLAVNNEQFF.

This chain joins TRBV27 and TRBJ1-1, with TRBD1 matching over 7 bases. CDR1 is MNHEY and CDR2 is SMNVEV in the germline V gene (reference sequence). Trimming at V came to 5 bases and at J to 8 bases, leaving 8 bases not matched to a gene. The CDR3 contains 13 residues. In DNA, the CDR3 is TGTGCCAGCAGTAGACAGGGTGGAGGAGAAGCTTTCTTT. Amino acids: CASSRQGGGEAFF.

This chain connects TRBV28 to TRBJ1-5; D is unresolved. This CDR3 is 18 amino acids long. Trimming shortened V by 6 bases and J by 6 bases, and 27 bases separated the two germline ends. The V gene's germline CDR1 is MDHEN and CDR2 SYDVKM. Written as DNA, the CDR3 is TGTGCCAGCAGCGTAGTTTTCCTCCTTCGGGGTATCGGTCAGCCCCAGCATTTT. It encodes CASSVVFLLRGIGQPQHF.

CDR3 bases: TGTGCCAGCAGCCCTGGCTATCGGGACAGGGGAAAGGGCTATGGCTACACCTTC. Translated: CASSPGYRDRGKGYGYTF. This chain connects TRBV7-9 to TRBJ1-2, with TRBD1 matching over 10 bases. V lost 5 bases and J lost 4; bases outside the gene matches: 16. The CDR3 spans 18 residues. The germline gives CDR1 SEHNR, CDR2 FQNEAQ (reference sequence).

This clone was seen more than once but under ten times. This chain links TRBV9 with TRBJ2-7; 13 bases fit TRBD2. J lost 4 bases, V lost 3 bases, and 7 bases had no gene match. The CDR3 runs to 16 residues. CDR1 and CDR2 from the germline V gene are SGDLS and YYNGEE. For the CDR3, the DNA is TGTGCCAGCAGCGCCGGACTAGCGGGGGTGGGGTACGAGCAGTACTTC. It encodes CASSAGLAGVGYEQYF.

This chain links TRBV6-6 with TRBJ2-7; D gene uncertain. This CDR3 spans 14 amino acids. Germline V gives CDR1 MNHNY, CDR2 SVGAGI (reference sequence). V was clipped by 6 bases and J by 2 bases, with 14 bases between them. The CDR3 spells CASSIRSSTYEQYF. CDR3 sequence (DNA): TGTGCCAGCAGCATACGGAGTAGCACCTACGAGCAGTACTTC.

This chain joins TRBV27 and TRBJ2-2; 7 nucleotides line up with TRBD1. Trimming cost V 2 bases and J 0 bases; bases outside gene matches: 3. The CDR3 spans 16 residues. The germline V gene encodes CDR1 MNHEY and CDR2 SMNVEV (reference sequence). The CDR3 protein is CASSLKGGSNTGELFF. For the CDR3, the DNA is TGTGCCAGCAGTTTAAAAGGGGGCTCGAACACCGGGGAGCTGTTTTTT.